This T cell receptor (beta chain) was captured by sequencing in a study of human T cells and chemical hapten exposure. Turning to the study itself: Sensitizing treatment utilized 2% DPC over a 2 cm by 2 cm portion of upper inner arm skin.

The table lists this clonotype with many counts. Its antigen is still unknown. V gave up 2 bases and J gave up 3 bases; unmatched junction bases: 10. The V gene's germline CDR1 is SEHNR and CDR2 FQNEAQ (reference sequence). This CDR3 contains 17 residues. The study's findings and limits: Expanded TCRs showed more large CDR3 clusters than pre-sensitization or healthy control sets. The number of TCRs above 1 in 1000 frequency did not change after DPC sensitization.

TCRdb re-derived calls from the RACE reads in MiXCR, one entry per CDR3 protein. There are more than 300,000 distinct CDR3 sequences in the sample; approximately 5% occur only once, and approximately 2.8% lies in the top ten. Time point described: pre-sensitization, week 0. The treatment here: therapeutic diphenylcyclopropenone sensitization with weekly scalp DPC. This chain links TRBV7-9 with TRBJ2-5; 9 nucleotides line up with TRBD2. The origin of this receptor is a woman aged 50 to 60 with alopecia areata. Some clones in this sample may be carry-over from other donors' samples. The sequenced sample was whole blood, obtained in connection with sensitization to the hapten diphenylcyclopropenone (DPC). CDR3 nucleotide sequence: TGTGCCAGCAGCTTATTAGCGGGAGTCGCTAAAGAAGAGACCCAGTACTTC. Residues: CASSLLAGVAKEETQYF.